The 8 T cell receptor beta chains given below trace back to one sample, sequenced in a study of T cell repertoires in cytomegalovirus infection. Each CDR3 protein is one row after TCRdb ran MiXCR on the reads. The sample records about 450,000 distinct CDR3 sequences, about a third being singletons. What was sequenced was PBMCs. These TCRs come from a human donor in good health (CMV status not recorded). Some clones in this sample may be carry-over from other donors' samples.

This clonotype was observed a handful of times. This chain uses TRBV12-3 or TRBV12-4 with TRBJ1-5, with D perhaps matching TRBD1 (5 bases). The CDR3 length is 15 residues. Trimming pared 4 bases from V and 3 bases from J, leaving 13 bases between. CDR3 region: CASSSLGGTNQPQHF. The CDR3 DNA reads TGTGCCAGCAGTTCCTTGGGGGGTACCAATCAGCCCCAGCATTTT.

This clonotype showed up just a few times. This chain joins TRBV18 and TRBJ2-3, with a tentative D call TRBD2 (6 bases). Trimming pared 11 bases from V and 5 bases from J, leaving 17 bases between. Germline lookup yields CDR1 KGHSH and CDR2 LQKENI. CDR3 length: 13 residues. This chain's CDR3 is CAGKPGDGDTQYF. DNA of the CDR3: TGTGCCGGAAAGCCGGGAGACGGAGATACGCAGTATTTT.

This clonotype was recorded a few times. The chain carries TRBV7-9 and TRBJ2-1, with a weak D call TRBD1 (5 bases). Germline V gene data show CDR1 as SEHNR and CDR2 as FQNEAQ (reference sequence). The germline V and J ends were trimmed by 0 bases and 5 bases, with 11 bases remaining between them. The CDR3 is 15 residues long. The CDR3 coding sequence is TGTGCCAGCAGCTTAGCGTTGACAGAAGACAATGAGCAGTTCTTC. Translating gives CASSLALTEDNEQFF.

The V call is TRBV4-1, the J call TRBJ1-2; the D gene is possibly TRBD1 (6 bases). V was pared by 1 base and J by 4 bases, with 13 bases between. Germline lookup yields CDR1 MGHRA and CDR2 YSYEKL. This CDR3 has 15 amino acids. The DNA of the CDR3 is TGCGCCAGCAGCCAAGGTCAAGGACAGCTCTATGGCTACACCTTC. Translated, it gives CASSQGQGQLYGYTF.

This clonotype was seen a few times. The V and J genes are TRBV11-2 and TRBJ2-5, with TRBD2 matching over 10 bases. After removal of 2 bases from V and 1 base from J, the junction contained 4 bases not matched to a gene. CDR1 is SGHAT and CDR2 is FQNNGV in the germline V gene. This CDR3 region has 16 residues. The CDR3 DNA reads TGTGCCAGCAGCTTATACCTAGCGGGGGCCCAAGAGACCCAGTACTTC. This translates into CASSLYLAGAQETQYF.

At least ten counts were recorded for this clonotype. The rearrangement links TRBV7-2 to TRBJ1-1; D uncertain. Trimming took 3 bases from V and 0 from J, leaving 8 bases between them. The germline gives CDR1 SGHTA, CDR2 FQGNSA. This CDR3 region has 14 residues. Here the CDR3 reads CASSFWELNTEAFF. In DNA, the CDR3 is TGTGCCAGCAGCTTCTGGGAGTTGAACACTGAAGCTTTCTTT.

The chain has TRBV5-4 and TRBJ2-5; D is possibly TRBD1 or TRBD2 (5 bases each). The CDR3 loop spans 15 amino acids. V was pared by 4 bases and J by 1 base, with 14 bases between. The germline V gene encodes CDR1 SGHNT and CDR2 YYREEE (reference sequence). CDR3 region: CASSPGTTLQETQYF. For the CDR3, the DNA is TGTGCCAGCAGCCCCGGGACCACGCTCCAAGAGACCCAGTACTTC.

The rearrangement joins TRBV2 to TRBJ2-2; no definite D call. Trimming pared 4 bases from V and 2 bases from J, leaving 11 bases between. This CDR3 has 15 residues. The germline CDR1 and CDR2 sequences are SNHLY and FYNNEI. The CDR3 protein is CASSGSAVNTGELFF. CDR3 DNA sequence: TGTGCCAGCAGTGGATCGGCAGTAAACACCGGGGAGCTGTTTTTT.